The entry below gives a single T cell receptor (beta chain) sequence along with its context. Its antigen is currently unknown. At one end, the junction sequence differs from germline, possibly due to a read error. The entry originates in a study of tumor-infiltrating lymphocytes in primary liver carcinoma. Study results and limitations: For tumor-adjacent and tumor-blood pairs, overlap was less than that seen for tumor region pairs. Blood had a significantly lower top-250-clone fraction than tumors did (p = 0.039).

The germline V gene encodes CDR1 SGHDT and CDR2 YYEEEE. The CDR3 totals 15 residues. Using a constant-region primer together with ProtoScript II reverse transcriptase, TCR beta cDNA was made from 500 to 650 ng of total RNA. Libraries for TCR beta were built through three nested multiplex PCR rounds, which together made up a slightly modified ARM-PCR procedure. Investigators reported that the first two PCR rounds, at around 10 cycles each, used TRBV1-TRBV30 forward primers with a C-beta reverse primer. TCRdb reprocessed the multiplex PCR reads via MiXCR and lists one record per CDR3 protein. The repertoire includes more than 150,000 distinct CDR3 sequences, roughly 60% of them detected once, and less than 75% sits in the top ten. They got blood RNA out of unsorted whole blood and also pulled out germline DNA. Patients in the cohort were treatment-naive and living with chronic HBV infection.

The TCR was taken from a man aged 40-49 years with primary liver carcinoma and hepatitis B virus infection. Sequenced sample: peripheral blood. The gene calls are TRBV5-6 and TRBJ2-5; D is tentatively TRBD1 or TRBD2 (6 bases each). The CDR3 region is CASCFDRSEGESQYF. In nucleotides, the CDR3 is TGTGCCAGCTGCTTTGACAGGTCGGAGGGAGAGAGCCAGTACTTC.